This TCR beta chain is drawn from a study of vaccination and CD4 T cells after COVID-19. Across the study: Post-diagnosis, post-COVID samples were collected after a median around 100 days, ranging 35 to 161. Overlapping spike pools from SARS-CoV-2 and HCoV-NL63, HCoV-OC43 and HCoV-229E served as culture stimuli.

Stated treatment: roughly 11-day PBMC culture with coronavirus spike peptide pools or control peptides (ViraFEST assay). Negative selection recovered the CD4+ T cells once they had spent 10 days in culture. Germline V CDR1 and CDR2: GTSNPN, SVGIG (reference sequence). Trimming removed 2 bases from V and 5 bases from J, with 15 bases in between. CDR3 length equals 14 residues. This clonotype was found a few times. Its cognate antigen is unknown. Once obtained from cultured CD4+ T cells, the DNA was sequenced using the Oncomine TCR Beta short-read assay. Someone extracted genomic DNA from cultured CD4+ T cells. TCRdb recomputed calls from the PCR reads with MiXCR, one row per CDR3 protein. In the table there are under 15,000 distinct CDR3 sequences, about half of which are singletons.

The receptor was derived from a human donor who had recovered from COVID-19. The rearrangement uses TRBV30 and TRBJ2-5; no clear D gene. Sequenced: CD4+ T cells from blood, cultured in vitro. The CDR3 DNA reads TGTGCCTGGAGTTACCGGATCACCGGCGAGACCCAGTACTTC. This translates into CAWSYRITGETQYF.